The present entry profiles one TCR beta chain with its context. V was shortened by 5 bases and J by 7 bases, with 11 bases between the two germline ends. CDR3 length: 13 residues. TCRdb keeps only in-frame clones here, not all; method: immunoSEQ multiplex PCR. This table has about 150,000 clones, approximately 83% appearing once. The data originate from a study of blood T cell repertoires in COVID-19. About the research overall: The origin of the acute and convalescent COVID-19 samples was the United States, Italy and Spain.

The chain uses TRBV12-3 or TRBV12-4 and TRBJ1-4; no clear D gene. Material: peripheral blood. The sequence was obtained from an older woman with acute or convalescent COVID-19. The CDR3 DNA is TGTGCCAGCAGTGCCCACCTCAGTGAAAAACTGTTTTTT. Amino acids: CASSAHLSEKLFF.